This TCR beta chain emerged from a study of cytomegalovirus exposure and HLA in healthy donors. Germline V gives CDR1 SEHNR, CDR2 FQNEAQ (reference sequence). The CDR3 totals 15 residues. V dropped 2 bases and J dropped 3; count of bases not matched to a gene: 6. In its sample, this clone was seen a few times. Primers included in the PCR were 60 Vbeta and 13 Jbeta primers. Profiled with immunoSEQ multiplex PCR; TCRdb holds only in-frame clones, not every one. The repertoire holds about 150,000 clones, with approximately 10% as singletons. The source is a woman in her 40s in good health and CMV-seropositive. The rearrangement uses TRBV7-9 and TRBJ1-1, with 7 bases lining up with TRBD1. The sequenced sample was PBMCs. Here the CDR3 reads CASSLRKGADTEAFF. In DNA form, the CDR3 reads TGTGCCAGCAGCTTAAGAAAGGGGGCAGACACTGAAGCTTTCTTT.